Sequencing of this TCR beta chain was carried out in a study of cytomegalovirus exposure and HLA in healthy donors. Findings and caveats of the study: An Asian-associated ancestry cluster reportedly showed fewer N-insertions than the roughly 600-donor mean in a later analysis.

PCR amplification relied on 60 Vbeta primers (plus 13 Jbeta primers). Source study methods: A later analysis tallied approximately 87 million unique TCR beta chains, around 12 million of them shared. Sequenced by immunoSEQ multiplex PCR; TCRdb stores in-frame clones only, minus some. Clone size and the V and J calls come from that table; the DNA yielded D and trimming. This sample has 100,000 to 150,000 clones, with 81% found just once. Of note for this clone: Its antigen is unidentified.

The V gene end was trimmed by 3 bases and the J gene end by 6 bases; junction bases not matched to a gene: 9. Per the germline V gene, CDR1 is MGHRA and CDR2 is YSYEKL. The CDR3 is 15 amino acids. This TCR was sampled from a man between 18 and 29 years old in good health and CMV-seropositive. The V and J genes are TRBV4-1 and TRBJ2-7, with TRBD1 matching 9 bases. Input material: PBMCs. The CDR3 here is CASSHYGTGSSEQYF. The CDR3 DNA sequence: TGCGCCAGCAGCCATTACGGGACAGGGTCTTCCGAGCAGTACTTC.